These T cell receptor beta chains were read from a single sample in a study of blood T cell repertoires in COVID-19. Produced via immunoSEQ multiplex PCR; TCRdb's table is partial and in-frame only. Of 150,000 to 200,000 clones in the sample, around 90% were seen once. The sample comprised peripheral blood. The origin of the receptors is a man aged 55-75 years with active or convalescent COVID-19. Both conserved end residues are part of each CDR3. The D gene is left open where the match is weak. Only part of the rows carry a size: once, few, many, or a class if the clone is expanded.

clone size	V gene	J gene	D gene	CDR3 protein	CDR3 DNA
.	TRBV5-6	TRBJ1-1	TRBD1	CASSLGTGVETEAFF	TGTGCCAGCAGTCTTGGGACAGGGGTGGAAACTGAAGCTTTCTTT
.	TRBV27	TRBJ1-6	TRBD1	CASSRDSTASPLHF	TGTGCCAGCAGTCGGGACAGCACTGCCTCACCCCTCCACTTT
.	TRBV2	TRBJ2-4	.	CASSEQGKNIQYF	TGTGCCAGCAGTGAACAGGGTAAAAACATTCAGTACTTC
few	TRBV5-4	TRBJ1-2	.	CASSNGLSTNYGYTF	TGTGCCAGCAGTAACGGACTGAGTACTAACTATGGCTACACCTTC
.	TRBV9	TRBJ1-2	.	CASSPRGGAQYGYTF	TGTGCCAGCAGCCCTCGAGGGGGGGCACAATATGGCTACACCTTC
.	TRBV5-1	TRBJ1-2	.	CASNPGQEGYGYTF	TGCGCCAGCAACCCGGGCCAAGAGGGCTATGGCTACACCTTC
.	TRBV2	TRBJ2-1	TRBD1	CASRMRTGVNEQFF	TGTGCCAGCAGAATGAGGACAGGGGTAAATGAGCAGTTCTTC
.	TRBV27	TRBJ2-2	TRBD1	CASSPIPDRAGNTGELFF	TGTGCCAGCAGTCCCATTCCAGACAGGGCGGGTAACACCGGGGAGCTGTTTTTT
few	TRBV7-2	TRBJ2-1	TRBD2	CASSSLAGSYNEQFF	TGTGCCAGCAGCTCACTAGCGGGCTCCTACAATGAGCAGTTCTTC
.	TRBV28	TRBJ2-3	.	CASSPGDTDTQYF	TGTGCCAGCAGCCCGGGAGACACAGATACGCAGTATTTT
.	TRBV7-9	TRBJ1-2	.	CASSFDRNGYTF	TGTGCCAGCAGCTTTGACAGAAATGGCTACACCTTC
.	TRBV5-4	TRBJ1-3	.	CASSPTPSGNTIYF	TGTGCCAGCAGCCCCACTCCCTCTGGAAACACCATATATTTT
many	TRBV11-2	TRBJ2-7	.	CASRLNYEQYF	TGTGCCTCTCGGTTGAACTACGAGCAGTACTTC
.	TRBV7-9	TRBJ2-1	TRBD1	CASSLARSDRVHEQFF	TGTGCCAGCAGCTTAGCTCGGTCGGACAGGGTCCATGAGCAGTTCTTC
.	TRBV12-5	TRBJ2-7	.	CASGSGDSYEQYF	TGTGCTAGTGGTTCGGGGGACTCCTACGAGCAGTACTTC
.	TRBV6-5	TRBJ2-1	TRBD2	CASSFAGGPYNEQFF	TGTGCCAGCAGTTTCGCGGGGGGCCCCTACAATGAGCAGTTCTTC
.	TRBV6-5	TRBJ2-7	.	CASSYSTARWTYEQYF	TGTGCCAGCAGTTACTCGACAGCCCGTTGGACCTACGAGCAGTACTTC
.	TRBV5-4	TRBJ2-3	TRBD1	CASSPGQGTDTQYF	TGTGCCAGCAGCCCCGGACAGGGCACAGATACGCAGTATTTT
.	TRBV19	TRBJ1-6	TRBD1	CASSYGTGVNSPLHF	TGTGCCAGTAGTTACGGGACAGGGGTAAATTCACCCCTCCACTTT
few	TRBV10-1	TRBJ2-3	.	CASSEYGGGSTDTQYF	TGCGCCAGCAGTGAGTATGGCGGAGGGAGCACAGATACGCAGTATTTT
.	TRBV11-2	TRBJ2-5	TRBD2	CASSLRGGPVETQYF	TGTGCCAGCAGCTTACGGGGGGGGCCGGTTGAGACCCAGTACTTC
few	TRBV7-9	TRBJ2-5	TRBD2	CASSLRAGEETQYF	TGTGCCAGCAGCTTAAGGGCGGGGGAAGAGACCCAGTACTTC
once	TRBV6-5	TRBJ1-4	.	CASRQFPTTNEKLFF	TGTGCCAGCCGACAGTTCCCTACGACTAATGAAAAACTGTTTTTT
few	TRBV9	TRBJ2-5	TRBD2	CASSVGGMAGVPGETQYF	TGTGCCAGCAGCGTTGGTGGAATGGCGGGGGTGCCCGGAGAGACCCAGTACTTC
.	TRBV9	TRBJ1-5	TRBD1	CASSQGQGARQPQHF	TGTGCCAGCAGCCAGGGACAGGGGGCTAGACAGCCCCAGCATTTT
.	TRBV9	TRBJ2-6	TRBD1	CASSPGTGRFTGANVLTF	TGTGCCAGCAGCCCGGGGACAGGGAGGTTTACTGGGGCCAACGTCCTGACTTTC
.	TRBV29-1	TRBJ1-5	TRBD1	CSVATGGNGNQPQHF	TGCAGCGTTGCGACAGGGGGCAACGGCAATCAGCCCCAGCATTTT
.	TRBV29-1	TRBJ2-1	TRBD2	CSAWGPAGGQRYNEQFF	TGCAGCGCTTGGGGTCCAGCGGGGGGGCAACGATACAATGAGCAGTTCTTC
.	TRBV9	TRBJ1-3	.	CASRGAGNTIYF	TGTGCCAGCAGGGGGGCAGGAAACACCATATATTTT
.	TRBV19	TRBJ2-1	TRBD1	CASSEIRDSYNEQFF	TGTGCCAGTAGTGAGATCCGGGACAGCTACAATGAGCAGTTCTTC
.	TRBV3-1/TRBV3-2	TRBJ2-1	TRBD1	CASSSGQGFYNEQFF	TGTGCCAGCAGCTCGGGACAGGGCTTCTACAATGAGCAGTTCTTC
.	TRBV5-1	TRBJ1-5	TRBD1	CASRGGTGHNQPQHF	TGCGCCAGCAGGGGAGGGACAGGGCACAATCAGCCCCAGCATTTT
.	TRBV11-2	TRBJ2-2	.	CASSLDPRGERTGELFF	TGTGCCAGCAGCTTAGACCCACGGGGAGAAAGAACCGGGGAGCTGTTTTTT
.	TRBV5-4	TRBJ2-3	TRBD2	CASSLRLAGTDTQYF	TGTGCCAGCAGCTTAAGACTAGCGGGAACAGATACGCAGTATTTT
.	TRBV2	TRBJ1-3	.	CASSPTATAGNTIYF	TGTGCCAGCAGTCCGACAGCAACTGCTGGAAACACCATATATTTT
.	TRBV2	TRBJ1-3	.	CASQDSSGNTIYF	TGTGCCAGCCAAGACAGCTCTGGAAACACCATATATTTT